In this sample, the clone carrying this T cell receptor beta chain turned up a few times. Its antigen is not known. These data originate in a study of T-cell reconstitution after alpha-beta-depleted transplantation in children. Unique molecular identifiers were incorporated into the prepared TCRbeta library. TCRdb processed the PCR reads anew with MiXCR; each CDR3 protein has one entry. The sample lists over 100,000 distinct CDR3 sequences, 9% to 12% seen once, with about 34% in the top ten. Study-wide results and caveats: Several hundred rapidly expanded clones from non-depleted graft cells reportedly supplied alpha-beta T cells about two months post-transplant. From newly produced T cells came most of the T-cell counts and diversity one year after transplant. Elevated TCRbeta diversity at day 60 was traced, in some patients, to surviving recipient T cells and thymic progenitors.

Germline assignment: CDR1 SGHRS and CDR2 YFSETQ. Trimming removed 3 bases from V and 4 bases from J, with 11 bases in between. The CDR3 has 13 residues. The receptor's source is a boy under 10 years old with acute lymphoblastic leukemia, due to receive a stem cell transplant. The genes are TRBV5-1 and TRBJ2-7; unclear D gene. The specimen comprised PBMCs, sampled before TCRalphabeta/CD19-depleted stem cell transplant. The CDR3: CASSSQPSYEQYF. As DNA, the CDR3 is TGCGCCAGCAGCTCGCAGCCGTCTTACGAGCAGTACTTC.